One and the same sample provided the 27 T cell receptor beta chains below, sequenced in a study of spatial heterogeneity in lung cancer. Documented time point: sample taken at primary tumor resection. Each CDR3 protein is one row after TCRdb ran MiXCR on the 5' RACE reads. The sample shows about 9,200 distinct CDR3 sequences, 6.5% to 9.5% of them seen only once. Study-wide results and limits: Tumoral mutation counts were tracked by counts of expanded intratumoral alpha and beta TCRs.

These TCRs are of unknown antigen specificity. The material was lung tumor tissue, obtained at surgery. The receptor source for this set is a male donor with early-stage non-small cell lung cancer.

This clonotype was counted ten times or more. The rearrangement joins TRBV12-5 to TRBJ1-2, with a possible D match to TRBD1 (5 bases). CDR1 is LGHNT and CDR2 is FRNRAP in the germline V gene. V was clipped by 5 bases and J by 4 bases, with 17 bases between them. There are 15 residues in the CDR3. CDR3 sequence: CASGPMTELGYGYTF. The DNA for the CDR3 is TGTGCTAGTGGTCCGATGACAGAACTCGGCTATGGCTACACCTTC.

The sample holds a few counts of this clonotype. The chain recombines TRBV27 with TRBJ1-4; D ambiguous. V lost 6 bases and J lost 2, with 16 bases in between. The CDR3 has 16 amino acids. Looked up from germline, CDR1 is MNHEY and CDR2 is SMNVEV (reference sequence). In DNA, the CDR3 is TGTGCCAGCAGCCCCGGATTCGGACGGACTAATGAAAAACTGTTTTTT. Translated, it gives CASSPGFGRTNEKLFF.

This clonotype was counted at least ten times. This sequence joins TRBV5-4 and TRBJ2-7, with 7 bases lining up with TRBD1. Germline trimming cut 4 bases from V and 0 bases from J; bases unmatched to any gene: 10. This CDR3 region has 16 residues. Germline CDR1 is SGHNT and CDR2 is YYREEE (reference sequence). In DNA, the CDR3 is TGTGCCAGCAGCAAGCTAGACAGGGCAGACTCCTACGAGCAGTACTTC. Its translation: CASSKLDRADSYEQYF.

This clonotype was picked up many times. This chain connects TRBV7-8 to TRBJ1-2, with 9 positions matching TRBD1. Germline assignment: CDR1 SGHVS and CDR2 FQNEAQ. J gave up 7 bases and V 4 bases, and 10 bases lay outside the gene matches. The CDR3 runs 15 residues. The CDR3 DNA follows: TGTGCCAGCAGCTCGATCGCGGGGACAGGGTCTGGCTACACCTTC. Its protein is CASSSIAGTGSGYTF.

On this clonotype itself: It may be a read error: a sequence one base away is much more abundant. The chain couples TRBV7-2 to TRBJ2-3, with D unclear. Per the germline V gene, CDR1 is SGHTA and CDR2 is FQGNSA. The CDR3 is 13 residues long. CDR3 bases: TGTGCCAGCAGCCTGGTTGGCACAGATACGCGGTATTTT. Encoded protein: CASSLVGTDTRYF.

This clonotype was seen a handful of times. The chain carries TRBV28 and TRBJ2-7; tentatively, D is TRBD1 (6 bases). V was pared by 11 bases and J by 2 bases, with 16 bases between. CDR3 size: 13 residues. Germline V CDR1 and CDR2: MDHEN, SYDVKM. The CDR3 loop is CAWGPFRTYEQYF. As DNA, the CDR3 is TGTGCCTGGGGGCCTTTCAGGACCTACGAGCAGTACTTC. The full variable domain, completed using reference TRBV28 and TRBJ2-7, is DVKVTQSSRYLVKRTGEKVFLECVQDMDHENMFWYRQDPGLGLRLIYFSYDVKMKEKGDIPEGYSVSREKKERFSLILESASTNQTSMYLCAWGPFRTYEQYFGPGTRLTVT.

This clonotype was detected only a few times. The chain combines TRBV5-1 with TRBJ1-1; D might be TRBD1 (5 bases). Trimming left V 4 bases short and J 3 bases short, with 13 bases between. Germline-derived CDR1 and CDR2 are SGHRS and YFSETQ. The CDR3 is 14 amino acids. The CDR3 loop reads CASSRRGEDTEAFF. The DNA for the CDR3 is TGCGCCAGCAGCCGTCGGGGGGAAGACACTGAAGCTTTCTTT.

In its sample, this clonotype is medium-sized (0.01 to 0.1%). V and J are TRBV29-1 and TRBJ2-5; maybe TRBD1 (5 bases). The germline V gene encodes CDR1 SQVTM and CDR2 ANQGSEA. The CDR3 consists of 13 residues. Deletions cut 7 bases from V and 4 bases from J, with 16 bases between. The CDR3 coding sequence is TGCAGCGCAGAGGTCGACAGAGGAGAGACCCAGTACTTC. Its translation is CSAEVDRGETQYF.

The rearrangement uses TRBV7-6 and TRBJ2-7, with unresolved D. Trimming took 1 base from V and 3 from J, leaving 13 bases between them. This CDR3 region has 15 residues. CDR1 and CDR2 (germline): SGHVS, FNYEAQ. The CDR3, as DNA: TGTGCCAGCAGCTTAGGGCCATCAGGCCGCTACGAGCAGTACTTC. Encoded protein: CASSLGPSGRYEQYF.

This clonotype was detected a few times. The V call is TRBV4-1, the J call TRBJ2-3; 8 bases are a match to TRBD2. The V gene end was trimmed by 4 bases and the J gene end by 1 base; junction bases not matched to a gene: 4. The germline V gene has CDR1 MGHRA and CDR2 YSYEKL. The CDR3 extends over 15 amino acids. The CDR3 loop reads CASSRQLAGTDTQYF. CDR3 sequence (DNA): TGCGCCAGCAGCCGCCAACTAGCGGGCACAGATACGCAGTATTTT.

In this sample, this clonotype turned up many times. The DNA of the CDR3 is TGTGCCAGCAGCTTCCAGGGGAGCAAAAACATTCAGTACTTC. It is translated as CASSFQGSKNIQYF. The chain couples TRBV6-2 or TRBV6-3 to TRBJ2-4; D is perhaps TRBD1 (6 bases). The V gene's germline CDR1 is MNHEY and CDR2 SVGEGT. Trimming took 6 bases from V and 3 from J, leaving 12 bases between them. This CDR3 is built from 14 residues.

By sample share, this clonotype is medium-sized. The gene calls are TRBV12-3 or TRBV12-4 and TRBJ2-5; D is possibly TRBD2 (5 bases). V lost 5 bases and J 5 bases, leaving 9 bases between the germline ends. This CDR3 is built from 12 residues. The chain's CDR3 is CASSASGETQYF. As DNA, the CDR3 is TGTGCCAGCAGTGCGTCGGGGGAGACCCAGTACTTC.

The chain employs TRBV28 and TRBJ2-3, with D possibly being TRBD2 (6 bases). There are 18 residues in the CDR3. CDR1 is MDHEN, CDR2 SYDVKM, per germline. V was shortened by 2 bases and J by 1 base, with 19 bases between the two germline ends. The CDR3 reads CASSLRLSWEDRTDTQYF. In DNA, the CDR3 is TGTGCCAGCAGTTTACGCTTGTCATGGGAGGACCGCACAGATACGCAGTATTTT.

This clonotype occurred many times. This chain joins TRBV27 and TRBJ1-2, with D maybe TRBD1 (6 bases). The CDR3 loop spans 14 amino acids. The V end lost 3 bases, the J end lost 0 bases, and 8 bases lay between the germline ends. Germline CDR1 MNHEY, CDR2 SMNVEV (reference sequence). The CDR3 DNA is TGTGCCAGCAGTTTGGACAGCTCTAACTATGGCTACACCTTC. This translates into CASSLDSSNYGYTF.

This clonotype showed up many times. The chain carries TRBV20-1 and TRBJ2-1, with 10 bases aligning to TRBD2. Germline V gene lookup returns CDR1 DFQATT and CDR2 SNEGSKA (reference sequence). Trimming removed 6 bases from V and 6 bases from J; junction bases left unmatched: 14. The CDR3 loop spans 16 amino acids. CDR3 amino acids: CSAAGGRTSGLNEQFF. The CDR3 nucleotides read TGCAGTGCCGCCGGGGGGAGGACTAGCGGCCTCAATGAGCAGTTCTTC.

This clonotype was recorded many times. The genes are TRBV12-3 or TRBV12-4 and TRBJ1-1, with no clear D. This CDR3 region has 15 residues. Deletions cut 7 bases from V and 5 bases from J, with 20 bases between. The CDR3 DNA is TGTGCCAGCACCCCAATCCTATCGAGAGGGACTGAAGCTTTCTTT. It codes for CASTPILSRGTEAFF.

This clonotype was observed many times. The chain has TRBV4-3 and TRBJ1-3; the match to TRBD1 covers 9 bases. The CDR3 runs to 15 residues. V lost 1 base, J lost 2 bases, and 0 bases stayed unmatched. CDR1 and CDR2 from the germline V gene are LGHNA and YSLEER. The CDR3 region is CASSQGQGAGNTIYF. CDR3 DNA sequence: TGCGCCAGCAGCCAAGGACAGGGGGCTGGAAACACCATATATTTT.

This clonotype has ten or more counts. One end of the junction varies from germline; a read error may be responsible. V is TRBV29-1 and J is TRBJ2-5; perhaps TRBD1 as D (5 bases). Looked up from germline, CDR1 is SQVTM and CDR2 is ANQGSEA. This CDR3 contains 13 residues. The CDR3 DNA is TGCAGCGCAGAGGTCGACAGAGGAGAGACCCAGCACTTC. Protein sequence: CSAEVDRGETQHF.

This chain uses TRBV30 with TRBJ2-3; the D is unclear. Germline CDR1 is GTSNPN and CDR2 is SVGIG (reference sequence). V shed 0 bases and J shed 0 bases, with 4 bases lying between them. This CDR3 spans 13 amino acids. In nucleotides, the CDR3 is TGTGCCTGGAGTGTATGGAGCACAGATACGCAGTATTTT. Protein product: CAWSVWSTDTQYF.

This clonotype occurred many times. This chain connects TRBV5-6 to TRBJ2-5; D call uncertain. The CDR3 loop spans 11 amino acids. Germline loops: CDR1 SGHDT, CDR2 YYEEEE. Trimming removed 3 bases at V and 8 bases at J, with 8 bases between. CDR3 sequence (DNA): TGTGCCAGCAGCTCCTCCGGAACCCAGTACTTC. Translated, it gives CASSSSGTQYF.

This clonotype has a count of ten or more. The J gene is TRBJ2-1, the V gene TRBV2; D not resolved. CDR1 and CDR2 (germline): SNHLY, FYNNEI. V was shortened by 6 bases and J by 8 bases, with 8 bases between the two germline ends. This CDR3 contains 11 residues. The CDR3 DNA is TGTGCCAGCAGGGGGATCTATGAGCAGTTCTTC. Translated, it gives CASRGIYEQFF.

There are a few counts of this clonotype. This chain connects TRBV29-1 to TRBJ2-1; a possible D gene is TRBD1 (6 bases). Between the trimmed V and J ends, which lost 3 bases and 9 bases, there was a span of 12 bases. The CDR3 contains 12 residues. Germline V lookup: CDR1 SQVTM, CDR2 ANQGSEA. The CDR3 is CSVDPTGTEQFF. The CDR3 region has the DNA TGCAGCGTTGATCCAACAGGGACTGAGCAGTTCTTC.

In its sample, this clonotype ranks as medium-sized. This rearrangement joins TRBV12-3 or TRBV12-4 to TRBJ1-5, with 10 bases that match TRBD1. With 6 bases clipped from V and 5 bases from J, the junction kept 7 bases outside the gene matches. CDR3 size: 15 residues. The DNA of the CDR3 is TGTGCCAGCAGGCGGACAGGGGGACAGGATCAGCCCCAGCATTTT. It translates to CASRRTGGQDQPQHF.

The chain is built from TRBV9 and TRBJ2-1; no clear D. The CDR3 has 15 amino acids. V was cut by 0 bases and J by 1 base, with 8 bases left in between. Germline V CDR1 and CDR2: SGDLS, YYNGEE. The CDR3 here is CASSVGAESYNEQFF. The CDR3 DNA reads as TGTGCCAGCAGCGTAGGGGCGGAATCCTACAATGAGCAGTTCTTC.

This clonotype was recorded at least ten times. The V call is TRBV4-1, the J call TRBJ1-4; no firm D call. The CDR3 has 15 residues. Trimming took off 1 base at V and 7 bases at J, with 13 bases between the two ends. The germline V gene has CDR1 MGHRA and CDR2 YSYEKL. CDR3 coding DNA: TGCGCCAGCAGCCAAGTCGATTTGGACGGTGAAAAACTGTTTTTT. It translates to CASSQVDLDGEKLFF.

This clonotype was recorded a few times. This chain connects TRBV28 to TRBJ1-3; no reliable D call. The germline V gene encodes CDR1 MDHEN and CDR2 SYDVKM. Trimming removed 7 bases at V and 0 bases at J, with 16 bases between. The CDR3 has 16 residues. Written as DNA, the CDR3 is TGTGCCAGCATGGAGGCCTCCCGACTCTCTGGAAACACCATATATTTT. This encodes CASMEASRLSGNTIYF.

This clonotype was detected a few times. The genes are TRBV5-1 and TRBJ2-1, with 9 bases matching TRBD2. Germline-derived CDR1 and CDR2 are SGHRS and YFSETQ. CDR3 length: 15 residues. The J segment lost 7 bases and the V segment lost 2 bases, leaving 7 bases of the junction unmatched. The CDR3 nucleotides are TGCGCCAGCAGCTTTAAATTAGCGGGAGTGAATGAGCAGTTCTTC. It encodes CASSFKLAGVNEQFF. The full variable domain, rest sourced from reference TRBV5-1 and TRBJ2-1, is KAGVTQTPRYLIKTRGQQVTLSCSPISGHRSVSWYQQTPGQGLQFLFEYFSETQRNKGNFPGRFSGRQFSNSRSEMNVSTLELGDSALYLCASSFKLAGVNEQFFGPGTRLTVL.